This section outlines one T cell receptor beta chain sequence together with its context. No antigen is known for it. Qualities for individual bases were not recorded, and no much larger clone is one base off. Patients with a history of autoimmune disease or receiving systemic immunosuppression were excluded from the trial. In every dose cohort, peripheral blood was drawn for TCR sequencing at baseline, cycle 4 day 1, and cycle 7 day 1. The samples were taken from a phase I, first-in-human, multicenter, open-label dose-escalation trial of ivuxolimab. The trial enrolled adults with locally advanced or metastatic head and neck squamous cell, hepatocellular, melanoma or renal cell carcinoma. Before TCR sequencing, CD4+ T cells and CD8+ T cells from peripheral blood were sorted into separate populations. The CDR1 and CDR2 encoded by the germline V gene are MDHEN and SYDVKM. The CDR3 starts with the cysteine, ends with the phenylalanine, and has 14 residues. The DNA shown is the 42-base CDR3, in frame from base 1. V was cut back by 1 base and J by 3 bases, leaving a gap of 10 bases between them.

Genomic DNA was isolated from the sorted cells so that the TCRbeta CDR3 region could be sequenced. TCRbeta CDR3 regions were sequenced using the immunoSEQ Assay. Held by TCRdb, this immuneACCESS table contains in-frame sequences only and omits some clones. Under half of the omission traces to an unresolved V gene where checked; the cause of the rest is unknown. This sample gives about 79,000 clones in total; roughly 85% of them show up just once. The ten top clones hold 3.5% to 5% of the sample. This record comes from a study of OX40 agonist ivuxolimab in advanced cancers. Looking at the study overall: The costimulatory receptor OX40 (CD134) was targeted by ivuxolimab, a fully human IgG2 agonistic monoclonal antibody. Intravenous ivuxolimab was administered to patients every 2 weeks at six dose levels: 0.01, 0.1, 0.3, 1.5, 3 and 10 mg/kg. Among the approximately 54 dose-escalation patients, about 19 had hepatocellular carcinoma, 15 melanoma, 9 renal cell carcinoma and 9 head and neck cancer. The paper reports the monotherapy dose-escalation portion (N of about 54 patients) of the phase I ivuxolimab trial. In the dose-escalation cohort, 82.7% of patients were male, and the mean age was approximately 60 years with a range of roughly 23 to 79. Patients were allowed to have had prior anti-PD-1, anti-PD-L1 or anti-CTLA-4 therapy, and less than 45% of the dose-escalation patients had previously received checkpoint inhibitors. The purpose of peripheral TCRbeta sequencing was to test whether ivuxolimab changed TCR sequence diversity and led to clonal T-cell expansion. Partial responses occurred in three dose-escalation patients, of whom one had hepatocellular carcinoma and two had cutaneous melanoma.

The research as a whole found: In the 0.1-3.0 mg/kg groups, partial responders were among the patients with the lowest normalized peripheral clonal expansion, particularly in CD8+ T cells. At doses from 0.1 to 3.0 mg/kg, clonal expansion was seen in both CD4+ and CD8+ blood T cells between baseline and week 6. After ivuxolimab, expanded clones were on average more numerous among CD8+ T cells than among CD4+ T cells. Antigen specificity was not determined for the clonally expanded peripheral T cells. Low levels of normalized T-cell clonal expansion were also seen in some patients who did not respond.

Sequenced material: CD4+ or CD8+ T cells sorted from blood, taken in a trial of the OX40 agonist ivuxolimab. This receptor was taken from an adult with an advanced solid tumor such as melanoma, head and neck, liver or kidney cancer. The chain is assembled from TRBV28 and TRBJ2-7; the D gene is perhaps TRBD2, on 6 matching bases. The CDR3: CASSLLAAIYEQYF. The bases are TGTGCCAGCAGTTTATTAGCGGCGATCTACGAGCAGTACTTC.